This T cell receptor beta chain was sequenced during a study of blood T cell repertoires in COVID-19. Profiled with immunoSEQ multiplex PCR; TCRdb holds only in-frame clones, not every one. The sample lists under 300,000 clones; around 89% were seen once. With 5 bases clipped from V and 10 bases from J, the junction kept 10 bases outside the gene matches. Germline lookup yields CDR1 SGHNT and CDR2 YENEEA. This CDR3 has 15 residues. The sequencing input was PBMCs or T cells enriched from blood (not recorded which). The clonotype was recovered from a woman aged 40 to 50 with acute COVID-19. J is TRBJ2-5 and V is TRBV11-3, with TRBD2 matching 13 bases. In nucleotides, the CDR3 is TGTGCCAGCAGCCCAGGACTAGCGGGGGCCGGGGACCAGTACTTC. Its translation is CASSPGLAGAGDQYF.